One and the same sample provided the 27 T cell receptor beta chains below, sequenced in a study of T cells in tuberculosis. Data came from immunoSEQ multiplex PCR; TCRdb stores just in-frame clones and leaves some out. The table shows around 26,000 clones, with 90% to 95% occurring only once. Sequenced input: PBMCs. The receptors here all came from a donor between 5 and 29 years old with latent tuberculosis or without tuberculosis infection. Some clones in this sample may be carry-over from other donors' samples.

The chain has TRBV5-4 and TRBJ2-2, with 8 bases fitting TRBD1. V shed 0 bases and J 6 bases; nucleotides not matched to a gene: 10. CDR1 is SGHNT and CDR2 is YYREEE in the germline V gene (reference sequence). This CDR3 is 17 amino acids long. The chain's CDR3 is CASSLEPQGARSGELFF. The CDR3 region has the DNA TGTGCCAGCAGCTTGGAGCCCCAGGGGGCGCGATCCGGGGAGCTGTTTTTT. The full variable domain, with the rest looked up from reference TRBV5-4 and TRBJ2-2, is ETGVTQSPTHLIKTRGQQVTLRCSSQSGHNTVSWYQQALGQGPQFIFQYYREEENGRGNFPPRFSGLQFPNYSSELNVNALELDDSALYLCASSLEPQGARSGELFFGEGSRLTVL.

J is TRBJ1-6 and V is TRBV14; 7 bases agree with TRBD1. From germline, CDR1 is SGHDN and CDR2 FVKESK. The trim removed 5 bases at V and 9 bases at J, leaving 7 bases unmatched. The CDR3 has 14 amino acids. The CDR3 loop is CASSENRGGSPLHF. In DNA, the CDR3 is TGTGCCAGCAGCGAGAACAGGGGTGGTTCACCCCTCCACTTT. Filled out from reference TRBV14 and TRBJ1-6, the complete variable domain reads EAGVTQFPSHSVIEKGQTVTLRCDPISGHDNLYWYRRVMGKEIKFLLHFVKESKQDESGMPNNRFLAERTGGTYSTLKVQPAELEDSGVYFCASSENRGGSPLHFGNGTRLTVT.

The V call is TRBV10-2, the J call TRBJ2-2; perhaps TRBD1 as D (5 bases). Trimming removed 8 bases from V and 1 base from J, with 14 bases in between. The CDR3 extends over 15 amino acids. In germline, CDR1 is WSHSY, CDR2 SAAADI. The CDR3 DNA follows: TGCGCCAGCGGTATAGACAGCCGGAACACCGGGGAGCTGTTTTTT. Its protein product is CASGIDSRNTGELFF.

The rearrangement uses TRBV5-1 and TRBJ2-3; a possible D gene is TRBD1 (6 bases). The CDR3 covers 17 residues. Germline V gene lookup returns CDR1 SGHRS and CDR2 YFSETQ. V shed 4 bases and J shed 2 bases, with 20 bases lying between them. As DNA, the CDR3 is TGCGCCAGCAGCCCACCCCTTCGGGACACATTCACAGATACGCAGTATTTT. It specifies CASSPPLRDTFTDTQYF.

For the CDR3, the DNA is TGTGCCAGTAGTATCCAACAACCTTCCTCCTACAATGAGCAGTTCTTC. As protein: CASSIQQPSSYNEQFF. The V call is TRBV19, the J call TRBJ2-1; D gene unclear. V was pared by 3 bases and J by 0 bases, with 12 bases between. Germline V gene sequence: CDR1 LNHDA, CDR2 SQIVND (reference sequence). This CDR3 is 16 amino acids long.

This chain links TRBV9 with TRBJ1-2; D is possibly TRBD1 (6 bases). With 3 bases removed from V and 0 bases from J, the gap between germline ends came to 6 bases. CDR1 and CDR2 from the germline V gene are SGDLS and YYNGEE. CDR3 length: 13 residues. The CDR3 spells CASSGTANYGYTF. Written as DNA, the CDR3 is TGTGCCAGCAGCGGGACAGCTAACTATGGCTACACCTTC.

The chain is built from TRBV7-3 and TRBJ2-1; no clear D gene. Germline V CDR1 and CDR2: SGHTA, FQGTGA. The CDR3 has 14 residues. V lost 5 bases and J lost 4, with 12 bases in between. The CDR3 here is CASSMTGYYNEQFF. In DNA form, the CDR3 reads TGTGCCAGCAGCATGACCGGGTATTACAATGAGCAGTTCTTC.

This chain uses TRBV10-2 with TRBJ2-7, with D possibly being TRBD1 (6 bases). Germline V lookup: CDR1 WSHSY, CDR2 SAAADI. With 6 bases removed from V and 1 base from J, the gap between germline ends came to 7 bases. The CDR3 spans 12 residues. As DNA, the CDR3 is TGCGCCAGCAGACAGGGATCCTACGAGCAGTACTTC. Translating it yields CASRQGSYEQYF.

This chain connects TRBV5-1 to TRBJ2-7; 13 bases match TRBD2. V was clipped by 4 bases and J by 0 bases; unmatched bases: 7. The CDR3 covers 17 residues. Germline V gene lookup returns CDR1 SGHRS and CDR2 YFSETQ. The chain's CDR3 is CASSLGLAGASSYEQYF. The CDR3 DNA is TGCGCCAGCAGCCTTGGACTAGCGGGGGCAAGCTCCTACGAGCAGTACTTC. Filled out from reference TRBV5-1 and TRBJ2-7, the complete variable domain reads KAGVTQTPRYLIKTRGQQVTLSCSPISGHRSVSWYQQTPGQGLQFLFEYFSETQRNKGNFPGRFSGRQFSNSRSEMNVSTLELGDSALYLCASSLGLAGASSYEQYFGPGTRLTVT.

The rearrangement uses TRBV14 and TRBJ2-7, with TRBD2 as a possible D gene (6 bases). The CDR3 consists of 15 residues. V dropped 4 bases and J dropped 5 bases, with 18 bases sitting between them. Germline CDR1 and CDR2: SGHDN and FVKESK. The CDR3 spells CASSPLGLPADEQYF. As DNA, the CDR3 is TGTGCCAGCAGCCCCCTGGGACTGCCTGCGGACGAGCAGTACTTC.

This sequence joins TRBV30 and TRBJ1-1; no firm D call. Trimming took 0 bases from V and 4 from J, leaving 12 bases between them. The germline V gene encodes CDR1 GTSNPN and CDR2 SVGIG (reference sequence). The CDR3 runs to 14 residues. CDR3 DNA sequence: TGTGCCTGGAGTGTGGATCTTTCGGGCACTGAAGCTTTCTTT. Amino acids: CAWSVDLSGTEAFF.

The chain uses TRBV5-1 and TRBJ2-3, with a possible D match to TRBD2 (6 bases). CDR1 is SGHRS and CDR2 is YFSETQ in the germline V gene. The CDR3 covers 16 residues. Trimming removed 4 bases at V and 7 bases at J, with 22 bases between. CDR3 sequence (DNA): TGCGCCAGCAGCCCCAGCGGGCGTAGTTTTACATATACGCAGTATTTT. This sequence encodes CASSPSGRSFTYTQYF.

V gene TRBV30 combines with J gene TRBJ1-1, with 7 nucleotides matching TRBD1. Germline CDR1 GTSNPN, CDR2 SVGIG (reference sequence). The CDR3 contains 13 residues. V trimming: 3 bases; J trimming: 4 bases; junction bases outside the gene matches: 5. The CDR3 DNA reads as TGTGCCTGGAGGGTCCCAGGGGGCACTGAAGCTTTCTTT. It specifies CAWRVPGGTEAFF.

The rearrangement joins TRBV14 to TRBJ2-2; TRBD1 aligns across 8 bases. V gave up 4 bases and J gave up 0 bases; unmatched junction bases: 4. Germline V gene lookup returns CDR1 SGHDN and CDR2 FVKESK. The CDR3 spans 16 residues. CDR3 DNA sequence: TGTGCCAGCAGCCGACGGACAGGGACGAACACCGGGGAGCTGTTTTTT. It is translated as CASSRRTGTNTGELFF.

The chain couples TRBV11-2 to TRBJ1-2; TRBD1 matches at 8 bases. CDR3 length equals 15 residues. With V trimmed by 0 bases and J by 5 bases, 5 bases remained unmatched. Germline V gene sequence: CDR1 SGHAT, CDR2 FQNNGV. CDR3: CASSLDPGGYYGYTF. The DNA of the CDR3 is TGTGCCAGCAGCTTAGACCCAGGGGGCTATTATGGCTACACCTTC.

This chain connects TRBV7-9 to TRBJ2-2; TRBD2 matches 8 bases. Per the germline V gene, CDR1 is SEHNR and CDR2 is FQNEAQ (reference sequence). V shed 5 bases and J 5 bases; nucleotides not matched to a gene: 7. The CDR3 sequence is 15 residues long. DNA of the CDR3: TGTGCCAGCAGCCCCTTGCGGGGGGAAACCGGGGAGCTGTTTTTT. Translation gives CASSPLRGETGELFF.

This chain links TRBV5-6 with TRBJ2-3, with TRBD2 matching over 7 bases. Germline V gene lookup returns CDR1 SGHDT and CDR2 YYEEEE. This CDR3 is 14 amino acids long. With 4 bases clipped from V and 4 bases from J, the junction kept 6 bases outside the gene matches. CDR3 DNA sequence: TGTGCCAGCAGCCCTGGACTAGGCCCAGATACGCAGTATTTT. It encodes CASSPGLGPDTQYF.

The chain employs TRBV4-1 and TRBJ2-4; TRBD1 matches at 9 bases. V dropped 4 bases and J dropped 8; count of bases not matched to a gene: 15. Germline V gene lookup returns CDR1 MGHRA and CDR2 YSYEKL. The CDR3 runs to 17 residues. The CDR3 sequence: CASSLQGAEASVYIQYF. For the CDR3, the DNA is TGCGCCAGCAGCCTACAGGGGGCCGAGGCATCCGTCTACATTCAGTACTTC.

The chain uses TRBV9 and TRBJ2-2; D is possibly TRBD1 (5 bases). Germline CDR1 reads SGDLS; CDR2 reads YYNGEE. Trimming shortened V by 1 base and J by 4 bases, and 14 bases separated the two germline ends. CDR3 length equals 16 residues. The CDR3 sequence is CASSVTINRSTGELFF. The CDR3 DNA is TGTGCCAGCAGCGTAACCATAAACAGGAGCACCGGGGAGCTGTTTTTT.

V usage is TRBV27 and J usage is TRBJ2-7; tentative D call: TRBD1 (6 bases). In germline, CDR1 is MNHEY, CDR2 SMNVEV (reference sequence). The CDR3 length is 19 residues. V lost 0 bases to trimming and J lost 0 bases, with 21 bases between them. The CDR3 nucleotides are TGTGCCAGCAGTTTATCGTCGGGCTGGGGGACAAAGTCCTCCTACGAGCAGTACTTC. This sequence encodes CASSLSSGWGTKSSYEQYF.

V and J are TRBV5-1 and TRBJ2-3; a weak D match, TRBD2 (6 bases). The germline V gene has CDR1 SGHRS and CDR2 YFSETQ. Trimming cost V 4 bases and J 5 bases, with 14 bases left between them. The CDR3 extends over 14 amino acids. The CDR3 region is CASSPEGQGDTQYF. The CDR3 DNA reads TGCGCCAGCAGCCCGGAGGGCCAGGGAGATACGCAGTATTTT.

This chain joins TRBV7-2 and TRBJ1-1; D remains unclear. There are 14 residues in the CDR3. V lost 0 bases and J 1 base, leaving 6 bases between the germline ends. In germline, CDR1 is SGHTA, CDR2 FQGNSA. The CDR3 loop is CASSLALPNTEAFF. The CDR3 coding sequence is TGTGCCAGCAGCTTAGCTCTACCGAACACTGAAGCTTTCTTT.

The V gene is TRBV7-2, the J gene TRBJ1-1; 7 nucleotides align to TRBD1. Germline V gives CDR1 SGHTA, CDR2 FQGNSA. The V segment lost 6 bases and the J segment 4 bases; nucleotides outside the gene matches: 8. The CDR3 has 14 amino acids. In DNA form, the CDR3 reads TGTGCCAGCAGTTATGACAGGGCAGGCACTGAAGCTTTCTTT. Translation gives CASSYDRAGTEAFF.

The gene calls are TRBV9 and TRBJ1-1; TRBD1 might be the D (6 bases). Germline V gives CDR1 SGDLS, CDR2 YYNGEE. The CDR3 is 14 amino acids. V was cut by 4 bases and J by 1 base, with 11 bases left in between. The DNA of the CDR3 is TGTGCCAGCAGCACTCCGACAGGGAACACTGAAGCTTTCTTT. It codes for CASSTPTGNTEAFF. Looking up the rest from reference TRBV9 and TRBJ1-1 gives the full variable domain: DSGVTQTPKHLITATGQRVTLRCSPRSGDLSVYWYQQSLDQGLQFLIQYYNGEERAKGNILERFSAQQFPDLHSELNLSSLELGDSALYFCASSTPTGNTEAFFGQGTRLTVV.

The rearrangement uses TRBV29-1 and TRBJ2-5; 12 positions match TRBD2. The CDR3 covers 14 residues. Unmatched junction bases numbered 8, after V lost 7 bases and J lost 5 bases. Germline V CDR1 and CDR2: SQVTM, ANQGSEA. CDR3 coding DNA: TGCAGCGCCACGACTAGCGGGAGTCGGGAGACCCAGTACTTC. Protein sequence: CSATTSGSRETQYF.

This rearrangement joins TRBV5-1 to TRBJ1-1; D not certain. The ends were cut back, 0 bases at V and 4 bases at J, with 10 bases in the middle. In germline, CDR1 is SGHRS, CDR2 YFSETQ. The CDR3 sequence is 14 residues long. The CDR3 DNA reads TGCGCCAGCAGCTTGGAGGGAGGAGGCACTGAAGCTTTCTTT. Its translation: CASSLEGGGTEAFF. The whole variable domain, filled in from reference TRBV5-1 and TRBJ1-1, reads KAGVTQTPRYLIKTRGQQVTLSCSPISGHRSVSWYQQTPGQGLQFLFEYFSETQRNKGNFPGRFSGRQFSNSRSEMNVSTLELGDSALYLCASSLEGGGTEAFFGQGTRLTVV.

The V call is TRBV6-1, the J call TRBJ1-1; weak D call: TRBD1 (5 bases). Germline CDR1 MNHNS, CDR2 SASEGT. Trimming cost V 8 bases and J 6 bases, with 10 bases left between them. The length of the CDR3 is 11 residues. CDR3: CASARGAEAFF. CDR3 nucleotide sequence: TGTGCCAGCGCCCGGGGGGCTGAAGCTTTCTTT.